This TCR beta chain stems from a study of immune evolution from preneoplasia to lung adenocarcinoma. Some clones are missing from TCRdb's copy, which holds only in-frame ones; the method was immunoSEQ multiplex PCR. The repertoire holds about 11,000 clones, with approximately 83% as singletons. From germline, CDR1 is SGDLS and CDR2 YYNGEE. This CDR3 contains 12 residues. V lost 4 bases, J lost 4 bases, and 8 bases lay in between. The gene calls are TRBV9 and TRBJ2-5; D is undetermined. The sample was FFPE normal lung tissue adjacent to the tumor. This clonotype was sampled from a person in their sixties or seventies with lung adenocarcinoma. Some clones in this sample may be carry-over from other donors' samples. The CDR3 is CASSFGTETQYF. The CDR3 nucleotides are TGTGCCAGCAGCTTCGGAACAGAGACCCAGTACTTC.